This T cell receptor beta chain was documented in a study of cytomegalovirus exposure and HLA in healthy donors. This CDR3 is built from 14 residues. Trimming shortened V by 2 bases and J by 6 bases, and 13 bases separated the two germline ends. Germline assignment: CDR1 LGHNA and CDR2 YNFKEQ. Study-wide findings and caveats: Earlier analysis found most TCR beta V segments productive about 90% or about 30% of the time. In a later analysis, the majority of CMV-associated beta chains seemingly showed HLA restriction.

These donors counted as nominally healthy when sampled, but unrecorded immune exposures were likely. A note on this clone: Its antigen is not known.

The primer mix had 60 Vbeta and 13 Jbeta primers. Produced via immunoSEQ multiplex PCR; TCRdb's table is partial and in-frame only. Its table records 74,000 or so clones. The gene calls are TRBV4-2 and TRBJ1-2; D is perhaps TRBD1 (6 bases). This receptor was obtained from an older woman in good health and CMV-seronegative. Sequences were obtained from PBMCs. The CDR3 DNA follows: TGTGCCAGCAGCCAACGCCCAAACAGGGATGGCTACACCTTC. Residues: CASSQRPNRDGYTF.